This TCR beta chain appears in the sequencing data of a study of T cell changes during pregnancy in multiple sclerosis. This table comes from immunoSEQ multiplex PCR, and its TCRdb copy is limited to in-frame clones, with some not included. The table lists about 68,000 clones, just over 90% of them singletons. V was cut by 6 bases and J by 6 bases, with 11 bases left in between. Germline V gene sequence: CDR1 LNHNV, CDR2 YYDKDF (reference sequence). The CDR3 contains 12 residues. This sample comprised peripheral blood, obtained in the third trimester of pregnancy. This TCR derives from a female donor with multiple sclerosis, enrolled in a pregnancy study. The rearrangement joins TRBV15 to TRBJ1-1, with D possibly matching TRBD1 (5 bases). The CDR3 DNA follows: TGTGCCACCAGGCAGGGTAGGCCTGAAGCTTTCTTT. Translated: CATRQGRPEAFF.